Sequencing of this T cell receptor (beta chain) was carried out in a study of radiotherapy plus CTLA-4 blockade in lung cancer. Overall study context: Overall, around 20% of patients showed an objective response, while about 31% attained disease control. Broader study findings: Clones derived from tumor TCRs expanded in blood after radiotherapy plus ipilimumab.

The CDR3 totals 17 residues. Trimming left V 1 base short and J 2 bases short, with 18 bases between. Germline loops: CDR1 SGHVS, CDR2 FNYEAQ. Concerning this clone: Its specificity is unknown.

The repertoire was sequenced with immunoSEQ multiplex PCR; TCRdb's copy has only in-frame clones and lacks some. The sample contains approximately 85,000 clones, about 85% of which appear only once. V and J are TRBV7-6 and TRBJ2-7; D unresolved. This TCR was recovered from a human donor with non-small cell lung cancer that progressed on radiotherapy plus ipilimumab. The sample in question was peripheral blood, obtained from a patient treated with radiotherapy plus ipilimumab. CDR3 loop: CASSLVRGPLNTYEQYF. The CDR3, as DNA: TGTGCCAGCAGCTTAGTAAGAGGACCGCTTAATACCTACGAGCAGTACTTC.